The subject of this entry is one TCR beta chain. Profiling relied on immunoSEQ multiplex PCR, and the TCRdb table lists in-frame clones only, not all of them. The repertoire holds fewer than 20,000 clones, about four fifths seen once, with 36% in the top ten. This specimen belongs to a study of sequential checkpoint blockade in melanoma. Treatment noted: randomized to nivolumab then ipilimumab (arm A) or the reverse (arm B). PBMC sorting kept live CD3+CD8+ cells without CD19 or CD56. This CDR3 has 16 amino acids. Trimming cost V 5 bases and J 3 bases; bases outside gene matches: 6. CDR1 is MNHEY and CDR2 is SMNVEV in the germline V gene (reference sequence).

The sequencing here drew on CD8+ T cells sorted from blood (inferred from file names), taken from a patient given nivolumab and ipilimumab in sequence. J is TRBJ2-3 and V is TRBV27; 12 bases match TRBD2. The sequence came from a human donor with melanoma. The CDR3 reads CASSPLAGGPTDTQYF. DNA for the CDR3: TGTGCCAGCAGTCCTCTAGCGGGAGGGCCGACAGATACGCAGTATTTT.